One sample yielded the 27 T cell receptor beta chains listed below, sequenced in a study of shared T cell receptors in the human thymus. TCRdb keeps only in-frame clones here, not all; method: immunoSEQ multiplex PCR. The sample shows roughly 660,000 clones, 88% of them seen only once. The sample was also linked to a second study, of human thymus T cells.

The sequencing input was thymocytes. These TCRs come from a boy in the first two years of life with a congenital heart defect.

The chain combines TRBV30 with TRBJ2-1; 10 bases map to TRBD2. The CDR3 totals 16 residues. The V and J ends lost 2 bases and 10 bases, in that order; junction bases with no gene match: 14. CDR1 is GTSNPN, CDR2 SVGIG, per germline (reference sequence). The CDR3 sequence is CAWSPRTVAGGWEQFF. The CDR3 nucleotides read TGTGCCTGGAGTCCAAGGACAGTAGCGGGAGGATGGGAGCAGTTCTTC.

The V and J genes are TRBV28 and TRBJ2-7, with unresolved D. The V gene's germline CDR1 is MDHEN and CDR2 SYDVKM. V shed 5 bases and J shed 5 bases, with 7 bases lying between them. The CDR3 has 11 residues. CDR3 residues: CASSPRDEQYF. CDR3 coding DNA: TGTGCCAGCAGTCCCCGTGACGAGCAGTACTTC.

CDR3 sequence: CASSLQGPHNEQFF. Here the CDR3 DNA reads TGTGCCAGCAGTTTACAGGGCCCCCACAATGAGCAGTTCTTC. The rearrangement links TRBV27 to TRBJ2-1, with TRBD1 as a possible D gene (5 bases). V was trimmed by 2 bases and J by 5 bases, leaving 10 bases between them. The germline CDR1 and CDR2 sequences are MNHEY and SMNVEV (reference sequence). The CDR3 covers 14 residues.

The rearrangement joins TRBV5-1 to TRBJ2-4; TRBD1 agrees at 10 bases. Germline-derived CDR1 and CDR2 are SGHRS and YFSETQ. The CDR3 loop spans 19 amino acids. J was trimmed by 0 bases and V by 0 bases; bases with no gene match: 9. The CDR3 protein is CASSLDGTGALLAKNIQYF. For the CDR3, the DNA is TGCGCCAGCAGCTTGGACGGGACAGGGGCTTTGCTAGCCAAAAACATTCAGTACTTC.

The CDR3 DNA follows: TGCGCCAGCAGCTTGGTGGGCCTCACAGATACGCAGTATTTT. Encoded protein: CASSLVGLTDTQYF. The gene calls are TRBV5-1 and TRBJ2-3; D is ambiguous. Germline CDR1 is SGHRS and CDR2 is YFSETQ. The CDR3 has 14 amino acids. V was cut by 0 bases and J by 2 bases, with 7 bases left in between.

The V gene is TRBV27, the J gene TRBJ2-6; D is possibly TRBD2 (5 bases). The V and J ends lost 2 bases and 0 bases respectively, with 14 bases between them. The CDR3 runs to 18 residues. The germline V gene has CDR1 MNHEY and CDR2 SMNVEV (reference sequence). The chain's CDR3 is CASSLRLRRGSGANVLTF. The CDR3 region has the DNA TGTGCCAGCAGTTTACGTCTGAGACGGGGCTCTGGGGCCAACGTCCTGACTTTC.

V is TRBV5-7 and J is TRBJ2-2; tentatively, D is TRBD2 (6 bases). TRBV5-7 is classed as an ORF, of uncertain function. This CDR3 has 16 amino acids. V was trimmed by 5 bases and J by 0 bases, leaving 14 bases between them. Written as DNA, the CDR3 is TGTGCCAGCAGTATCTCCCTAGCGTCGAACACCGGGGAGCTGTTTTTT. Translating it yields CASSISLASNTGELFF.

This clone was counted a few times. This chain joins TRBV19 and TRBJ2-4; tentative D call: TRBD2 (6 bases). The CDR3 runs 16 residues. V dropped 5 bases and J dropped 9 bases, with 23 bases sitting between them. Germline V gives CDR1 LNHDA, CDR2 SQIVND (reference sequence). This CDR3 reads CASSPLEGAKIGIQYF. The CDR3, as DNA: TGTGCCAGTAGTCCATTGGAGGGAGCCAAAATCGGCATTCAGTACTTC.

J is TRBJ2-7 and V is TRBV5-6, with 11 bases lining up with TRBD1. The CDR3 has 15 residues. J was trimmed by 2 bases and V by 3 bases; bases with no gene match: 4. Germline CDR1 SGHDT, CDR2 YYEEEE. The CDR3 loop reads CASSWDRGKTYEQYF. The CDR3 DNA is TGTGCCAGCAGCTGGGACAGGGGGAAGACCTACGAGCAGTACTTC.

V is TRBV12-5 and J is TRBJ2-1; 16 nucleotides agree with TRBD2. Germline lookup yields CDR1 LGHNT and CDR2 FRNRAP. The CDR3 has 19 amino acids. V shed 5 bases and J 4 bases; nucleotides not matched to a gene: 11. CDR3 protein: CASGPPRAGLAGGYNEQFF. DNA of the CDR3: TGTGCTAGTGGTCCCCCCAGGGCGGGACTAGCGGGAGGGTACAATGAGCAGTTCTTC.

The rearrangement joins TRBV4-3 to TRBJ1-1; 8 nucleotides line up with TRBD1. J lost 4 bases, V lost 3 bases, and 16 bases had no gene match. The CDR3 totals 18 residues. Looked up from germline, CDR1 is LGHNA and CDR2 is YSLEER. CDR3 region: CASSQVLRTGKCCTEAFF. The CDR3 DNA reads TGCGCCAGCAGCCAGGTCCTAAGGACAGGGAAGTGTTGCACTGAAGCTTTCTTT.

This CDR3 is CARSLPPNGTGPLKKYF. The CDR3 DNA follows: TGTGCCAGAAGCCTCCCACCGAACGGGACAGGACCTCTGAAGAAGTACTTC. J is TRBJ2-7 and V is TRBV5-3, with 8 bases identical to TRBD1. TRBV5-3 is an ORF; its function is uncertain. The V segment lost 4 bases and the J segment 11 bases; nucleotides outside the gene matches: 23. The CDR3 is 17 residues long.

This clone appeared once. This chain uses TRBV10-3 with TRBJ2-7; D uncertain. The CDR3 consists of 13 residues. The V gene's germline CDR1 is ENHRY and CDR2 SYGVKD. V lost 6 bases and J 0 bases, leaving 9 bases between the germline ends. CDR3: CAIRPRSSYEQYF. As DNA, the CDR3 is TGTGCCATCAGACCCAGGTCCTCCTACGAGCAGTACTTC.

The chain combines TRBV11-2 with TRBJ1-2; possibly TRBD1 for D (6 bases). The CDR3 totals 12 residues. Trimming took 2 bases from V and 8 from J, leaving 9 bases between them. CDR1 and CDR2 (germline): SGHAT, FQNNGV. The DNA of the CDR3 is TGTGCCAGCAGCTTACACAGGGACGGCTACACCTTC. Translating it yields CASSLHRDGYTF.

The rearrangement uses TRBV4-2 and TRBJ2-7, with TRBD2 matching over 7 bases. CDR1 LGHNA and CDR2 YNFKEQ come from the germline V gene. After removal of 4 bases from V and 0 bases from J, the junction contained 15 bases not matched to a gene. The CDR3 runs to 18 residues. In DNA form, the CDR3 reads TGTGCCAGCAGCCCCGGGCTAGCGGAGCCAAGGAGCTCCTACGAGCAGTACTTC. The encoded protein is CASSPGLAEPRSSYEQYF.

This rearrangement joins TRBV5-4 to TRBJ2-1; TRBD2 matches at 11 bases. The CDR3 is 16 amino acids. Trimming at V came to 4 bases and at J to 5 bases, leaving 8 bases not matched to a gene. CDR1 is SGHNT, CDR2 YYREEE, per germline (reference sequence). The DNA of the CDR3 is TGTGCCAGCAGCCTTATAGCGGGAGGGGTTGACAATGAGCAGTTCTTC. Translated: CASSLIAGGVDNEQFF. Combining the CDR3 with reference TRBV5-4 and TRBJ2-1 gives the whole variable domain ETGVTQSPTHLIKTRGQQVTLRCSSQSGHNTVSWYQQALGQGPQFIFQYYREEENGRGNFPPRFSGLQFPNYSSELNVNALELDDSALYLCASSLIAGGVDNEQFFGPGTRLTVL.

CDR3 sequence: CATSKLSGRGTDTQYF. CDR3 nucleotides: TGTGCCACCAGCAAACTTAGCGGGAGGGGCACAGATACGCAGTATTTT. The rearrangement joins TRBV15 to TRBJ2-3, with 11 bases fitting TRBD2. Germline V gene data show CDR1 as LNHNV and CDR2 as YYDKDF (reference sequence). Trimming at V came to 4 bases and at J to 1 base, leaving 4 bases not matched to a gene. This CDR3 has 16 amino acids.

The CDR3 sequence: CATSRAKRRAYEQYF. CDR3 nucleotides: TGTGCCACCAGCAGAGCCAAGCGCCGAGCCTACGAGCAGTACTTC. The chain couples TRBV15 to TRBJ2-7, with D unclear. Germline assignment: CDR1 LNHNV and CDR2 YYDKDF (reference sequence). With 1 base removed from V and 2 bases from J, the gap between germline ends came to 12 bases. CDR3 length equals 15 residues.

Written as DNA, the CDR3 is TGTGCCAGCAGAAAAGGGCGAGCGGGGGAAAATGAGCAGTTCTTC. Translation: CASRKGRAGENEQFF. The J gene is TRBJ2-1, the V gene TRBV4-2; 8 bases are a match to TRBD2. V gave up 6 bases and J gave up 7 bases; unmatched junction bases: 11. This CDR3 comprises 15 residues. Germline values: CDR1 LGHNA, CDR2 YNFKEQ.

The rearrangement uses TRBV6-5 and TRBJ2-5; 7 bases line up with TRBD1. Germline V gene data show CDR1 as MNHEY and CDR2 as SVGAGI. V trimming: 4 bases; J trimming: 2 bases; junction bases outside the gene matches: 1. This CDR3 spans 13 amino acids. CDR3 coding DNA: TGTGCCAGCAGTTTGGACAGGCAAGAGACCCAGTACTTC. Its translation: CASSLDRQETQYF.

The chain's CDR3 is CASSAQVSPNTIYF. CDR3 DNA sequence: TGTGCCAGCAGTGCCCAGGTTTCGCCGAACACCATATATTTT. J is TRBJ1-3 and V is TRBV6-6, with D unclear. Germline V lookup: CDR1 MNHNY, CDR2 SVGAGI (reference sequence). CDR3 length equals 14 residues. The V end lost 5 bases, the J end lost 7 bases, and 15 bases lay between the germline ends.

CDR3 region: CASSSNTGGHGYTF. Here the CDR3 DNA reads TGTGCCAGCAGTTCGAACACAGGGGGCCATGGCTACACCTTC. The chain links TRBV27 to TRBJ1-2; 9 positions match TRBD1. The CDR3 length is 14 residues. The J segment lost 6 bases and the V segment lost 4 bases, leaving 6 bases of the junction unmatched. Germline-derived CDR1 and CDR2 are MNHEY and SMNVEV (reference sequence).

The rearrangement links TRBV28 to TRBJ1-5, with D hard to call. Germline V gene sequence: CDR1 MDHEN, CDR2 SYDVKM. V shed 2 bases and J shed 3 bases, with 14 bases lying between them. This CDR3 is built from 16 residues. Here the CDR3 reads CASSLVRCFPNQPQHF. The CDR3 DNA reads as TGTGCCAGCAGTTTAGTCAGGTGTTTTCCCAATCAGCCCCAGCATTTT.

This clone was counted once. CDR3 DNA sequence: TGTGCCAGCAGCGCCAGGGACATCAGGTCGACTGAAGCTTTCTTT. Its translation: CASSARDIRSTEAFF. The V call is TRBV11-3, the J call TRBJ1-1, with D perhaps matching TRBD1 (6 bases). Germline V gives CDR1 SGHNT, CDR2 YENEEA. This CDR3 is 15 amino acids long. Trimming removed 5 bases from V and 5 bases from J, with 18 bases in between.

The chain employs TRBV5-4 and TRBJ2-3; the D gene is possibly TRBD2 (5 bases). The CDR3 is made up of 14 amino acids. Per germline, CDR1 SGHNT and CDR2 YYREEE (reference sequence). The V and J ends lost 0 bases and 0 bases respectively, with 5 bases between them. The CDR3 loop is CASSLGTSTDTQYF. CDR3 nucleotide sequence: TGTGCCAGCAGCTTGGGGACTAGCACAGATACGCAGTATTTT.

As regards this clone: This specimen includes other DNA sequences encoding the same CDR3. The V and J genes are TRBV27 and TRBJ2-7; no clear D gene. The CDR3 length is 14 residues. V was pared by 0 bases and J by 1 base, with 7 bases between. The germline V gene encodes CDR1 MNHEY and CDR2 SMNVEV (reference sequence). CDR3 in DNA: TGTGCCAGCAGTTTATCCGGGTCATCCTACGAGCAGTACTTC. Its translation: CASSLSGSSYEQYF.

The V gene is TRBV15, the J gene TRBJ2-7; 8 bases fit TRBD2. Losses at the gene ends were 2 bases for V and 6 bases for J; bases not matched to a gene: 12. This CDR3 region has 16 residues. CDR1 and CDR2 (germline): LNHNV, YYDKDF (reference sequence). The CDR3 nucleotides are TGTGCCACCAGCAGATGGCCGCCAGGAAGCGGGAGCGAGCAGTACTTC. It codes for CATSRWPPGSGSEQYF.